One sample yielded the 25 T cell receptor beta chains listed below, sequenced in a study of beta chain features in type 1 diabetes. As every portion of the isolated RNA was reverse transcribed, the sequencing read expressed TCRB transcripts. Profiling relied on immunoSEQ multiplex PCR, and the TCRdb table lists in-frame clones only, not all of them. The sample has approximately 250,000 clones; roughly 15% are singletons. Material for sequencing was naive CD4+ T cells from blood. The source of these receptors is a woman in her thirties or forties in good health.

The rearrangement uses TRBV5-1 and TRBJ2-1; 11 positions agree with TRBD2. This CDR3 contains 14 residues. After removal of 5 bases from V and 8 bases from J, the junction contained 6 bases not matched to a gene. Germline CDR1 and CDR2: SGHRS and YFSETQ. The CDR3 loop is CASRTSGKWDEQFF. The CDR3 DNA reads TGCGCCAGCAGGACTAGCGGGAAATGGGATGAGCAGTTCTTC.

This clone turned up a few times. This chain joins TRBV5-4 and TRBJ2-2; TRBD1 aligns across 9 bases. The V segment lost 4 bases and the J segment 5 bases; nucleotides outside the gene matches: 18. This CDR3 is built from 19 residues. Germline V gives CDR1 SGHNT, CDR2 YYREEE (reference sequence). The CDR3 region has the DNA TGTGCCAGCAGCCATTTCCTGAACAGGGGGCGAGGGCCAACCGGGGAGCTGTTTTTT. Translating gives CASSHFLNRGRGPTGELFF.

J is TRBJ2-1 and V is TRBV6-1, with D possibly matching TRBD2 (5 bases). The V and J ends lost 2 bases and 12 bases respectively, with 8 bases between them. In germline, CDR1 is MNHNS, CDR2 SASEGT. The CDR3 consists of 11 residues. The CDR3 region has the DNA TGTGCCAGCAGTGAACTCCGGGGGCAGTTCTTC. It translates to CASSELRGQFF.

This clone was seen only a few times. CDR3 nucleotides: TGTGCCAGCAGCTTACGGAGAGGGCTCGACGTGACCCAGTACTTC. Encoded protein: CASSLRRGLDVTQYF. The V call is TRBV7-2, the J call TRBJ2-5; D possibly corresponds to TRBD2 (5 bases). The V end lost 2 bases, the J end lost 7 bases, and 17 bases lay between the germline ends. This CDR3 is 15 amino acids long. Germline CDR1 reads SGHTA; CDR2 reads FQGNSA.

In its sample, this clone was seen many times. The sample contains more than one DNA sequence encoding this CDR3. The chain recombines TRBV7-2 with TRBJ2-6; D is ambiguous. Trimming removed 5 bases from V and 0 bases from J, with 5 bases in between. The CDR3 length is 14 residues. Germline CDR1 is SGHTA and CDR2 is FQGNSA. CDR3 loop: CASSRSSGANVLTF. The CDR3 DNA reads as TGTGCCAGCAGCCGTAGCTCTGGGGCCAACGTCCTGACTTTC. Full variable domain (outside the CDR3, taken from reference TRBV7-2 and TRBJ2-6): GAGVSQSPSNKVTEKGKDVELRCDPISGHTALYWYRQSLGQGLEFLIYFQGNSAPDKSGLPSDRFSAERTGGSVSTLTIQRTQQEDSAVYLCASSRSSGANVLTFGAGSRLTVL.

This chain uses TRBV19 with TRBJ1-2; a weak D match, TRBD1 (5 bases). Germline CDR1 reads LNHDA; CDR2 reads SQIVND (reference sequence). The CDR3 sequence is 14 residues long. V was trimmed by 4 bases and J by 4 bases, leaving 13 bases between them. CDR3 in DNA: TGTGCCAGTAGTACTAGGGGCCGCGGCTATGGCTACACCTTC. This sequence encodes CASSTRGRGYGYTF.

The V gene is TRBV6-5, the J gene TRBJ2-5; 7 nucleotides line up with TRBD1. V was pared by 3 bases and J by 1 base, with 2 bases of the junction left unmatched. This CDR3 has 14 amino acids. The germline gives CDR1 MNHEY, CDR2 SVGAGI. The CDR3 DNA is TGTGCCAGCAGTTATGGGACAGCCCAAGAGACCCAGTACTTC. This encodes CASSYGTAQETQYF.

The CDR3 region has the DNA TGTGCCAGCAGTTACTCCGTGGCCTATGGCTACACCTTC. It is translated as CASSYSVAYGYTF. This rearrangement joins TRBV6-5 to TRBJ1-2, with D unresolved. The length of the CDR3 is 13 residues. V was pared by 0 bases and J by 4 bases, with 6 bases between. Germline loops: CDR1 MNHEY, CDR2 SVGAGI.

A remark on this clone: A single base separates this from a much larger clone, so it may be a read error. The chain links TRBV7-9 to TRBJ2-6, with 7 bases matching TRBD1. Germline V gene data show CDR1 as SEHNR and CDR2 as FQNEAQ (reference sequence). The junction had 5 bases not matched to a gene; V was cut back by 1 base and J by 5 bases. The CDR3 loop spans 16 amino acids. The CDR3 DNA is TGTGCCAGCAGCTTAGGACAGGGTGTTAGGGCCAACGTCCTGACTTTC. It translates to CASSLGQGVRANVLTF.

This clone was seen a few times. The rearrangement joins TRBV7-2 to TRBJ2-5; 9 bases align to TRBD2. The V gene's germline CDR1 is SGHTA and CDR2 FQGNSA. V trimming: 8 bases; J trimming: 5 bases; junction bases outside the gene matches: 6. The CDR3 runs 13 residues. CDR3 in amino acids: CASSRSGGETQYF. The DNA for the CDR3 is TGTGCCAGCTCACGGAGCGGGGGGGAGACCCAGTACTTC.

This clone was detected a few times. The CDR3 sequence is CASSPNTGINQPQHF. In DNA form, the CDR3 reads TGTGCCAGCTCACCTAATACAGGGATCAATCAGCCCCAGCATTTT. The chain couples TRBV18 to TRBJ1-5; TRBD1 might be the D (6 bases). Germline V lookup: CDR1 KGHSH, CDR2 LQKENI. This CDR3 is 15 amino acids long. V was cut by 3 bases and J by 3 bases, with 12 bases left in between.

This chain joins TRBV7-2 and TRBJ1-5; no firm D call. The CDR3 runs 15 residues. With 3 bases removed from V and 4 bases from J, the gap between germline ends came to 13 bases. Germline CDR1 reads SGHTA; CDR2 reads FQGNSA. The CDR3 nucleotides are TGTGCCAGCAGCTTTGCAGCGACCAATAATCAGCCCCAGCATTTT. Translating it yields CASSFAATNNQPQHF. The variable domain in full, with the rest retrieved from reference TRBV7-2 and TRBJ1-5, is GAGVSQSPSNKVTEKGKDVELRCDPISGHTALYWYRQSLGQGLEFLIYFQGNSAPDKSGLPSDRFSAERTGGSVSTLTIQRTQQEDSAVYLCASSFAATNNQPQHFGDGTRLSIL.

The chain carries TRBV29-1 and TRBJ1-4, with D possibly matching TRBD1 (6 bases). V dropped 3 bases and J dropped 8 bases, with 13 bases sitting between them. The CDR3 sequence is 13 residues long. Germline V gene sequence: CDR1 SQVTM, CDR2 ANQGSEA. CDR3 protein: CSVERQGYEKLFF. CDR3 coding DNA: TGCAGCGTTGAGAGGCAGGGGTACGAAAAACTGTTTTTT.

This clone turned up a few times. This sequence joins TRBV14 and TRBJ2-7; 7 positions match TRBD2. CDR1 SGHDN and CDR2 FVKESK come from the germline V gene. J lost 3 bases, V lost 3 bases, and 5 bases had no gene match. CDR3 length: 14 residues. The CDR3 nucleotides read TGTGCCAGCAGCCATATAGGGAGGGTCTACGAGCAGTACTTC. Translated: CASSHIGRVYEQYF.

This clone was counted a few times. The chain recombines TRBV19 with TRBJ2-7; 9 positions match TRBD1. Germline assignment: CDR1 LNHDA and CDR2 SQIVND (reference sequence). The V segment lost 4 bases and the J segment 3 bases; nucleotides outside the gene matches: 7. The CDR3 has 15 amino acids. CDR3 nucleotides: TGTGCCAGTAGTAACCCATCGGACAGGGGCTACGAGCAGTACTTC. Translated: CASSNPSDRGYEQYF.

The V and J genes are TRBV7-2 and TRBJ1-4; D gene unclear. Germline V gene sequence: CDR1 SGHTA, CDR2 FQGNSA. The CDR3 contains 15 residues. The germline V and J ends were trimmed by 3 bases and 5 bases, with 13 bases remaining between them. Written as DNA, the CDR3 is TGTGCCAGCAGCTTTTCAGGCTCTTTCAATGAAAAACTGTTTTTT. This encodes CASSFSGSFNEKLFF.

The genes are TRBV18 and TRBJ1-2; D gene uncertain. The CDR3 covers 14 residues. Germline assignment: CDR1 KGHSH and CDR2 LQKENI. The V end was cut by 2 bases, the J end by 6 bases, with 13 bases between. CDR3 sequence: CASSPTEGIDGYTF. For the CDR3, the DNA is TGTGCCAGCTCACCAACAGAAGGAATCGATGGCTACACCTTC.

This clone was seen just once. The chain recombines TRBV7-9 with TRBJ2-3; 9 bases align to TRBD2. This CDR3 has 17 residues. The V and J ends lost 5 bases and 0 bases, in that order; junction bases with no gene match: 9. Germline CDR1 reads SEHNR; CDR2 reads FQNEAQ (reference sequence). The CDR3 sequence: CASSQRGSGGSTDTQYF. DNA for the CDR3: TGTGCCAGCAGCCAACGAGGTAGCGGGGGTAGCACAGATACGCAGTATTTT.

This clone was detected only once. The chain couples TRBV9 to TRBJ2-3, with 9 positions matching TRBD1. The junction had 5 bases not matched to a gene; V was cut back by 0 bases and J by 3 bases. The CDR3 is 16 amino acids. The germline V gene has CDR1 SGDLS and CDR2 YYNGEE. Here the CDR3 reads CASSVVPGQGTDTQYF. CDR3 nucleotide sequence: TGTGCCAGCAGCGTAGTCCCTGGACAGGGGACAGATACGCAGTATTTT.

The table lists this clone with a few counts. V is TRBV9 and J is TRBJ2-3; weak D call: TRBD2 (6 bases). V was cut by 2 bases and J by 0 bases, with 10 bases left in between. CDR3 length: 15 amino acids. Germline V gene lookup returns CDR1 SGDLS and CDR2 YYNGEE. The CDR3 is CASSVGGYSTDTQYF. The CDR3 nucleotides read TGTGCCAGCAGCGTTGGAGGGTATAGCACAGATACGCAGTATTTT.

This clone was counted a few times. CDR3 in DNA: TGCGCCAGCAGTGGTTCAGCGGTCTTCGATGAGCAGTTCTTC. It yields the protein CASSGSAVFDEQFF. This rearrangement joins TRBV5-1 to TRBJ2-1; TRBD2 is a possible D gene (5 bases). The V and J ends lost 5 bases and 8 bases respectively, with 17 bases between them. Germline V CDR1 and CDR2: SGHRS, YFSETQ. The CDR3 consists of 14 residues.

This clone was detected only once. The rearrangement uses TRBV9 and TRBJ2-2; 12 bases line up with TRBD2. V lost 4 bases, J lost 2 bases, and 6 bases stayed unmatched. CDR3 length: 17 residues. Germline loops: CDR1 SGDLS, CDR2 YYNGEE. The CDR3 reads CASSPWTSGANTGELFF. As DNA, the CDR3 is TGTGCCAGCAGCCCCTGGACTAGCGGGGCTAACACCGGGGAGCTGTTTTTT.

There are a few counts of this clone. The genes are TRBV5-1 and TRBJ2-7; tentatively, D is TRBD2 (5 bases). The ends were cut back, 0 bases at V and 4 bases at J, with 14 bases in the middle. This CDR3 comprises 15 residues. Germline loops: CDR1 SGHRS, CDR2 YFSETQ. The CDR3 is CASSLAGGLVYEQYF. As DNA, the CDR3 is TGCGCCAGCAGCTTGGCCGGCGGGTTGGTGTACGAGCAGTACTTC.

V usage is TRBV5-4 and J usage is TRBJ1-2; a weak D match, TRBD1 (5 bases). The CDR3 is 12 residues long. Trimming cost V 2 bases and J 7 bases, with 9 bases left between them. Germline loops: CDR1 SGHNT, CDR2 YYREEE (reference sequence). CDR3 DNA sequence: TGTGCCAGCAGCTTCAGGGAAAGTGGCTACACCTTC. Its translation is CASSFRESGYTF.

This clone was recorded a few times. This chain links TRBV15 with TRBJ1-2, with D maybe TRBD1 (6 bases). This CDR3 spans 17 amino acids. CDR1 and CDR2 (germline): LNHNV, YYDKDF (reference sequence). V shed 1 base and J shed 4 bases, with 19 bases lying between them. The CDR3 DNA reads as TGTGCCACCAGCAGAGCCCCAGTACAGGGTCTGCCCTATGGCTACACCTTC. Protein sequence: CATSRAPVQGLPYGYTF.